This record covers a single TCR beta chain. This sample was taken from a study of blood T cell repertoires in COVID-19. About the research overall: PBMCs, B-cell-depleted T cells, or T cells were the source of the cDNA or gDNA that made up the material.

Only in-frame clones appear in the TCRdb table, and some are missing; sequencing was by immunoSEQ multiplex PCR. This repertoire shows about 170,000 clones, about 91% found once; its top ten account for about 0.8%. The CDR3 has 16 amino acids. Per germline, CDR1 SGHKS and CDR2 YYEKEE (reference sequence). V lost 0 bases and J 1 base, leaving 13 bases between the germline ends. Donors in Cohort 3 counted as recovered after two negative PCRs, clearance, or symptom resolution. The sample comprised PBMCs or T cells enriched from blood (not recorded which). The rearrangement joins TRBV5-5 to TRBJ1-1; D not certain. The source is a woman aged 18-30 years who had recovered from COVID-19. CDR3 amino acids: CASSLVTGSPNTEAFF. CDR3 in DNA: TGTGCCAGCAGCTTGGTAACCGGGTCCCCGAACACTGAAGCTTTCTTT.